This is a list of T cell receptor beta chains from one sample in a study of shared clonotypes between healthy human individuals. Method: immunoSEQ multiplex PCR; TCRdb's copy keeps in-frame clones and lacks some. The sample shows roughly 2.5 million clones, roughly 92% of them seen only once. The sequencing input was naive CD4+ T cells sorted from blood. The receptors here all came from a man younger than 35 in good health. Both conserved end residues are part of each CDR3. A D gene is named only where the DNA matches it firmly. Expanded clones get a size class; other rows say once, few or many, or leave the size out.

clone size	V gene	J gene	D gene	CDR3 protein	CDR3 DNA
.	TRBV28	TRBJ1-5	TRBD1	CASSSGQGFNQPQHF	TGTGCCAGCAGTTCCGGACAGGGTTTCAATCAGCCCCAGCATTTT
.	TRBV30	TRBJ2-3	.	CAWSEIGGDTQYF	TGTGCCTGGAGTGAAATCGGTGGAGATACGCAGTATTTT
.	TRBV29-1	TRBJ1-2	.	CSVETGKDYGYTF	TGCAGCGTTGAAACAGGGAAGGACTATGGCTACACCTTC
.	TRBV13	TRBJ1-1	.	CASSSGQGGFLNTEAFF	TGTGCCAGCAGTAGCGGGCAGGGCGGTTTCCTGAACACTGAAGCTTTCTTT
.	TRBV4-1	TRBJ2-5	.	CASSPGEFGRKETQYF	TGCGCCAGCAGCCCCGGCGAGTTTGGCCGTAAGGAGACCCAGTACTTC
.	TRBV6-5	TRBJ2-7	.	CASSYSSSPPSYEQYF	TGTGCCAGCAGTTACAGTTCCTCACCCCCCTCCTACGAGCAGTACTTC
once	TRBV18	TRBJ2-7	.	CASSPGQGGAYEQYF	TGTGCCAGCTCACCCGGACAGGGAGGGGCCTACGAGCAGTACTTC
.	TRBV27	TRBJ1-6	.	CASSLRWGGNSPLHF	TGTGCCAGCAGTTTGAGGTGGGGTGGGAATTCACCCCTCCACTTT
.	TRBV2	TRBJ2-5	TRBD1	CASSKRGQGAHYGTQYF	TGTGCCAGCAGCAAAAGGGGACAGGGGGCGCATTACGGGACCCAGTACTTC
.	TRBV19	TRBJ2-1	.	CASTFLSQGTNEQFF	TGTGCCAGTACCTTTTTGAGCCAGGGAACCAATGAGCAGTTCTTC
.	TRBV10-3	TRBJ1-1	.	CAIAGDMNTEAFF	TGTGCCATCGCAGGTGACATGAACACTGAAGCTTTCTTT
.	TRBV9	TRBJ2-5	.	CATGGGAQETQYF	TGTGCCACGGGGGGCGGGGCCCAAGAGACCCAGTACTTC
.	TRBV5-1	TRBJ2-2	.	CASSPGTPRGGELFF	TGCGCCAGCAGCCCGGGCACCCCGCGGGGCGGGGAGCTGTTTTTT